This T cell receptor beta chain was sequenced in a study of OX40 agonist ivuxolimab in advanced cancers. Overall study context: Patients assigned to dose escalation were diagnosed with hepatocellular carcinoma, melanoma, renal cell or head and neck cancer.

Turning to this clone: Antigen: not known.

Study-level results: On average, CD8+ T cells had more expanded clones than CD4+.

Germline CDR1 and CDR2: SGHRS and YFSETQ. V was cut by 0 bases and J by 6 bases, with 12 bases left in between. CDR3 size: 14 residues. Here immunoSEQ multiplex PCR was the method, and the copy in TCRdb shows in-frame clones only, minus some. This sample has more than 45,000 clones; nearly 90% occur once, and the top ten carry about 1.5%. This sequence joins TRBV5-1 and TRBJ1-2; D might be TRBD1 (5 bases). The TCR sequence derives from an adult with an advanced solid tumor such as melanoma, head and neck, liver or kidney cancer. Sequences were derived from CD4+ or CD8+ T cells sorted from blood, sampled in a trial of the OX40 agonist ivuxolimab. The CDR3 nucleotides read TGCGCCAGCAGCTTGGAGGGCAGGGAGGATGGCTACACCTTC. It codes for CASSLEGREDGYTF.